These 21 T cell receptor beta chains were all obtained from the same sample, sequenced in a study of shared clonotypes between healthy human individuals. The protocol was immunoSEQ multiplex PCR, while the TCRdb copy is restricted to in-frame clones and leaves out a portion. Of roughly 2,500,000 clones in the sample, roughly 93% were seen once. Sequenced sample: naive CD4+ T cells from PBMCs. Specified subset: CD45RA+ positively selected. All receptors come from a man aged 18 to 30 in good health. Some clones in this sample may be carry-over from other donors' samples.

The V call is TRBV4-1, the J call TRBJ2-1, with D perhaps given as TRBD1 or TRBD2 (5 bases each). Germline V CDR1 and CDR2: MGHRA, YSYEKL. V was cut by 1 base and J by 0 bases, with 16 bases left in between. The CDR3 spans 18 residues. For the CDR3, the DNA is TGCGCCAGCAGCCAAGGGGTAGTCGGGGCTGCCTCCTACAATGAGCAGTTCTTC. Its protein product is CASSQGVVGAASYNEQFF.

This chain uses TRBV9 with TRBJ1-1; unclear D gene. The CDR3 extends over 15 amino acids. Deletions cut 0 bases from V and 3 bases from J, with 12 bases between. Germline V gene lookup returns CDR1 SGDLS and CDR2 YYNGEE. In nucleotides, the CDR3 is TGTGCCAGCAGCGTAGGTAGTTGGAGAGACACTGAAGCTTTCTTT. It is translated as CASSVGSWRDTEAFF.

This chain connects TRBV28 to TRBJ2-7; D perhaps matches TRBD2 (6 bases). The CDR3 contains 15 residues. Trimming took 5 bases from V and 5 from J, leaving 19 bases between them. CDR1 MDHEN and CDR2 SYDVKM come from the germline V gene. The DNA of the CDR3 is TGTGCCAGCAGTCCCTACTCGACTAGTTCCAACGAGCAGTACTTC. Its translation: CASSPYSTSSNEQYF. The whole variable domain, remainder taken from reference TRBV28 and TRBJ2-7, is DVKVTQSSRYLVKRTGEKVFLECVQDMDHENMFWYRQDPGLGLRLIYFSYDVKMKEKGDIPEGYSVSREKKERFSLILESASTNQTSMYLCASSPYSTSSNEQYFGPGTRLTVT.

The chain recombines TRBV27 with TRBJ1-1, with 7 bases aligning to TRBD1. Germline trimming cut 6 bases from V and 7 bases from J; bases unmatched to any gene: 8. The CDR3 extends over 13 amino acids. Germline loops: CDR1 MNHEY, CDR2 SMNVEV (reference sequence). The CDR3 DNA follows: TGTGCCAGCAGAACTGGACAGGACTATGAAGCTTTCTTT. Translation: CASRTGQDYEAFF.

The chain employs TRBV13 and TRBJ2-7; the match to TRBD1 covers 9 bases. Germline V lookup: CDR1 PRHDT, CDR2 FYEKMQ (reference sequence). This CDR3 spans 16 amino acids. V was clipped by 8 bases and J by 2 bases; unmatched bases: 13. CDR3 amino acids: CASAMLAGTGTYEQYF. The CDR3 DNA reads as TGTGCCAGCGCCATGCTCGCGGGGACAGGGACCTACGAGCAGTACTTC.

The V call is TRBV7-8, the J call TRBJ2-5; TRBD2 matches at 7 bases. Germline V gives CDR1 SGHVS, CDR2 FQNEAQ. The CDR3 sequence is 17 residues long. V lost 6 bases to trimming and J lost 3 bases; unmatched junction nucleotides: 16. The CDR3: CASSRSPFSAGEETQYF. The CDR3 coding sequence is TGTGCCAGCAGTCGAAGCCCATTCAGTGCGGGAGAAGAGACCCAGTACTTC.

V usage is TRBV28 and J usage is TRBJ2-7, with TRBD1 matching 9 bases. Trimming cost V 7 bases and J 6 bases; bases outside gene matches: 10. CDR1 and CDR2 (germline): MDHEN, SYDVKM. The CDR3 covers 14 residues. For the CDR3, the DNA is TGTGCCAGCACCCCATCCCCGACAGGGGGCGAGCAGTACTTC. Encoded protein: CASTPSPTGGEQYF.

This chain connects TRBV2 to TRBJ1-5, with 11 bases fitting TRBD1. V shed 6 bases and J 1 base; nucleotides not matched to a gene: 5. Germline V gives CDR1 SNHLY, CDR2 FYNNEI. The CDR3 has 16 residues. CDR3: CASRWDRGSSNQPQHF. CDR3 nucleotides: TGTGCCAGCAGGTGGGACAGGGGGTCGAGCAATCAGCCCCAGCATTTT.

About this clone itself: The same CDR3 can be traced to other DNA sequences in this sample. The V call is TRBV5-6, the J call TRBJ2-5; no firm D call. Trimming removed 2 bases at V and 4 bases at J, with 3 bases between. The CDR3 length is 11 residues. CDR1 and CDR2 (germline): SGHDT, YYEEEE. CDR3 in DNA: TGTGCCAGCAGCTTCACAGAGACCCAGTACTTC. It specifies CASSFTETQYF.

Concerning this clone itself: This sample also contains other DNA sequences that code for the same CDR3. The V call is TRBV20-1, the J call TRBJ2-1; D call uncertain. The CDR3 runs to 10 residues. Between the trimmed V and J ends, which lost 5 bases and 6 bases, there was a span of 5 bases. Looked up from germline, CDR1 is DFQATT and CDR2 is SNEGSKA (reference sequence). CDR3 sequence: CSAVGNEQFF. The CDR3 DNA follows: TGCAGTGCTGTGGGCAATGAGCAGTTCTTC.

The rearrangement uses TRBV14 and TRBJ1-1, with no clear D. The CDR3 extends over 13 amino acids. Between the trimmed V and J ends, which lost 2 bases and 10 bases, there was a span of 14 bases. The V gene's germline CDR1 is SGHDN and CDR2 FVKESK. The CDR3 DNA sequence: TGTGCCAGCAGCCAAAACCCCCACTCGTTAGCTTTCTTT. This gives the protein CASSQNPHSLAFF.

This clone was recorded only once. The chain is built from TRBV15 and TRBJ2-1, with D unclear. The V and J ends lost 0 bases and 6 bases respectively, with 6 bases between them. CDR3 size: 13 residues. Germline V gives CDR1 LNHNV, CDR2 YYDKDF (reference sequence). The DNA for the CDR3 is TGTGCCACCAGCAGAGATACCGGCAATGAGCAGTTCTTC. Translating gives CATSRDTGNEQFF.

This chain joins TRBV6-5 and TRBJ1-1, with a possible D match to TRBD1 (5 bases). The CDR3 has 13 residues. The V end was cut by 9 bases, the J end by 1 base, with 12 bases between. Looked up from germline, CDR1 is MNHEY and CDR2 is SVGAGI. CDR3 amino acids: CASGAERNTEAFF. The DNA of the CDR3 is TGTGCCAGTGGGGCCGAAAGGAACACTGAAGCTTTCTTT.

As regards this clone: Relative to the germline gene, one junction end is altered; a read error may explain this. The V gene is TRBV29-1, the J gene TRBJ2-5; no clear D gene. This CDR3 comprises 14 residues. From germline, CDR1 is SQVTM and CDR2 ANQGSEA. This CDR3 reads CSVEDLGLQATQYF. DNA for the CDR3: TGCAGCGTTGAAGATCTGGGCCTGCAAGCGACCCAGTACTTC.

This clone was observed a handful of times. The chain combines TRBV10-3 with TRBJ1-1; a weak D match, TRBD1 (5 bases). Germline V CDR1 and CDR2: ENHRY, SYGVKD. The CDR3 totals 15 residues. Trimming took 0 bases from V and 1 from J, leaving 9 bases between them. Here the CDR3 DNA reads TGTGCCATCAGTGAGTCGGGGACCGCGAACACTGAAGCTTTCTTT. It specifies CAISESGTANTEAFF.

This chain joins TRBV11-2 and TRBJ1-3, with a tentative D call TRBD1 (5 bases). Germline values: CDR1 SGHAT, CDR2 FQNNGV. The length of the CDR3 is 15 residues. The ends were cut back, 8 bases at V and 3 bases at J, with 17 bases in the middle. This CDR3 reads CASVPGGRDGNTIYF. The CDR3 DNA follows: TGTGCCAGCGTCCCGGGGGGAAGGGATGGAAACACCATATATTTT. Drawing the rest from reference TRBV11-2 and TRBJ1-3, the complete variable domain is EAGVAQSPRYKIIEKRQSVAFWCNPISGHATLYWYQQILGQGPKLLIQFQNNGVVDDSQLPKDRFSAERLKGVDSTLKIQPAKLEDSAVYLCASVPGGRDGNTIYFGEGSWLTVV.

The chain employs TRBV13 and TRBJ2-3; no clear D gene. Between the trimmed V and J ends, which lost 6 bases and 2 bases, there was a span of 15 bases. Germline loops: CDR1 PRHDT, CDR2 FYEKMQ (reference sequence). The CDR3 has 15 amino acids. The CDR3 spells CASRRDGGNTDTQYF. CDR3 nucleotide sequence: TGTGCCAGCAGGCGTGACGGTGGCAACACAGATACGCAGTATTTT.

As for this clone: Within the sample, other DNA sequences also encode this same CDR3. The V gene is TRBV9, the J gene TRBJ2-3; 8 bases are shared with TRBD2. V gave up 1 base and J gave up 3 bases; unmatched junction bases: 4. Looked up from germline, CDR1 is SGDLS and CDR2 is YYNGEE. There are 15 residues in the CDR3. The CDR3 DNA reads TGTGCCAGCAGCGTATCCCCTAGCGGGACAGATACGCAGTATTTT. It specifies CASSVSPSGTDTQYF.

The gene calls are TRBV27 and TRBJ2-5; D gene uncertain. The end of the DNA fits TRBJ2-7 better, so the J call may be wrong. CDR1 and CDR2 (germline): MNHEY, SMNVEV (reference sequence). CDR3 length: 13 amino acids. CDR3 in amino acids: CASALGRTYEQYF. Here the CDR3 DNA reads TGTGCCAGCGCTCTCGGGCGCACCTACGAGCAGTACTTC.

The V gene is TRBV6-5, the J gene TRBJ1-6, with a possible D match to TRBD1 (5 bases). Germline V gene lookup returns CDR1 MNHEY and CDR2 SVGAGI. The CDR3 has 14 amino acids. V was trimmed by 4 bases and J by 13 bases, leaving 17 bases between them. CDR3 sequence reads: CASSSPGPTVPLHF. The CDR3, as DNA: TGTGCCAGCAGTTCCCCGGGGCCTACGGTGCCCCTCCACTTT.

This chain joins TRBV7-2 and TRBJ1-6; D is unclear. Germline values: CDR1 SGHTA, CDR2 FQGNSA. This CDR3 is 15 amino acids long. Trimming took 5 bases from V and 5 from J, leaving 13 bases between them. This chain's CDR3 is CASSRQGADNSPLHF. CDR3 in DNA: TGTGCCAGCAGCCGCCAAGGCGCTGATAATTCACCCCTCCACTTT.